These 15 T cell receptor beta chains were sequenced from one sample in a study of OX40 agonist ivuxolimab in advanced cancers. Generated by immunoSEQ multiplex PCR, the TCRdb table keeps only in-frame clones and is missing some. The sample includes approximately 58,000 clones, approximately 84% of them seen just once. Sample: CD4+ or CD8+ T cells sorted from blood, taken in a trial of the OX40 agonist ivuxolimab. These receptors originate from an adult with an advanced solid tumor such as melanoma, head and neck, liver or kidney cancer.

The rearrangement joins TRBV2 to TRBJ2-5; perhaps TRBD2 as D (6 bases). Trimming pared 3 bases from V and 4 bases from J, leaving 15 bases between. The germline V gene has CDR1 SNHLY and CDR2 FYNNEI. This CDR3 has 15 amino acids. This CDR3 is CASSEGGWGVETQYF. The CDR3 nucleotides are TGTGCCAGCAGTGAGGGTGGCTGGGGGGTAGAGACCCAGTACTTC.

In regard to this clone: At one of its ends the junction is not consistent with the germline gene, which may arise from a read error. The chain has TRBV7-2 and TRBJ1-1; D gene unclear. CDR1 SGHTA and CDR2 FQGNSA come from the germline V gene. The CDR3 consists of 12 residues. The CDR3 protein is CASSPPTGSPSF. In DNA form, the CDR3 reads TGTGCCAGCAGCCCACCTACCGGGAGTCCATCATTT.

The V gene is TRBV7-2, the J gene TRBJ2-2, with D uncertain. The CDR3 extends over 14 amino acids. Per germline, CDR1 SGHTA and CDR2 FQGNSA. V was clipped by 1 base and J by 5 bases, with 8 bases between them. The CDR3 is CASSLGPGTGELFF. The CDR3 DNA reads TGTGCCAGCAGCTTAGGTCCGGGTACCGGGGAGCTGTTTTTT.

The rearrangement joins TRBV29-1 to TRBJ2-1; D is unresolved. V lost 6 bases to trimming and J lost 2 bases, with 14 bases between them. Germline lookup yields CDR1 SQVTM and CDR2 ANQGSEA. The CDR3 totals 14 residues. The CDR3 is CSVSRSEAYNEQFF. Written as DNA, the CDR3 is TGCAGCGTGTCCCGGAGTGAGGCCTACAATGAGCAGTTCTTC.

The chain joins TRBV7-6 to TRBJ2-1, with 10 bases lining up with TRBD2. Looked up from germline, CDR1 is SGHVS and CDR2 is FNYEAQ. CDR3 length equals 17 residues. V shed 1 base, J shed 4 bases, and the junction held 7 bases outside the gene matches. CDR3: CASSLVPPTSGYNEQFF. DNA for the CDR3: TGTGCCAGCAGCTTAGTCCCTCCGACTAGCGGGTACAATGAGCAGTTCTTC.

V usage is TRBV5-6 and J usage is TRBJ2-7; tentative D call: TRBD1 (6 bases). CDR1 is SGHDT, CDR2 YYEEEE, per germline. Deletions cut 3 bases from V and 2 bases from J, with 12 bases between. The CDR3 contains 14 residues. Written as DNA, the CDR3 is TGTGCCAGCAGCTCTACGGGACACCCCTACGAGCAGTACTTC. Translated: CASSSTGHPYEQYF.

The chain carries TRBV5-1 and TRBJ1-6, with 7 positions matching TRBD1. The CDR3 is made up of 14 amino acids. J gave up 8 bases and V 0 bases, and 2 bases lay outside the gene matches. Per the germline V gene, CDR1 is SGHRS and CDR2 is YFSETQ. For the CDR3, the DNA is TGCGCCAGCAGCTTGGGACAGGGCCATTCACCCCTCCACTTT. Encoded protein: CASSLGQGHSPLHF.

This chain uses TRBV10-3 with TRBJ2-6, with D perhaps assigned TRBD1 or TRBD2 (5 bases each). This CDR3 comprises 16 residues. V was pared by 7 bases and J by 2 bases, with 15 bases between. Germline values: CDR1 ENHRY, CDR2 SYGVKD. Written as DNA, the CDR3 is TGTGCCATCACCTCCGGGACGGCGACTGGGGCCAACGTCCTGACTTTC. Translation: CAITSGTATGANVLTF.

The chain has TRBV28 and TRBJ2-5; TRBD2 aligns across 9 bases. This CDR3 comprises 16 residues. V trimming: 7 bases; J trimming: 1 base; junction bases outside the gene matches: 10. The germline V gene has CDR1 MDHEN and CDR2 SYDVKM. The CDR3 loop is CASTPLGREGQETQYF. CDR3 nucleotide sequence: TGTGCCAGCACCCCCCTTGGGCGGGAGGGCCAAGAGACCCAGTACTTC.

The V gene is TRBV19, the J gene TRBJ1-3; D ambiguous. This CDR3 contains 15 residues. V lost 3 bases and J lost 0, with 9 bases in between. Germline assignment: CDR1 LNHDA and CDR2 SQIVND (reference sequence). CDR3 in amino acids: CASSIGRSSGNTIYF. The CDR3 DNA sequence: TGTGCCAGTAGTATTGGCAGGAGCTCTGGAAACACCATATATTTT.

The V and J genes are TRBV7-9 and TRBJ2-1; TRBD2 matches 7 bases. The CDR3 covers 15 residues. Germline values: CDR1 SEHNR, CDR2 FQNEAQ (reference sequence). V trimming: 5 bases; J trimming: 6 bases; junction bases outside the gene matches: 10. For the CDR3, the DNA is TGTGCCAGCAGCCTAACGGGAGGACTCCGCAATGAGCAGTTCTTC. Amino acids: CASSLTGGLRNEQFF. Looking up the rest from reference TRBV7-9 and TRBJ2-1 gives the full variable domain: DTGVSQNPRHKITKRGQNVTFRCDPISEHNRLYWYRQTLGQGPEFLTYFQNEAQLEKSRLLSDRFSAERPKGSFSTLEIQRTEQGDSAMYLCASSLTGGLRNEQFFGPGTRLTVL.

This chain joins TRBV6-5 and TRBJ2-7, with 8 bases that match TRBD2. The CDR3 runs to 16 residues. Germline CDR1 reads MNHEY; CDR2 reads SVGAGI. After removal of 2 bases from V and 5 bases from J, the junction contained 11 bases not matched to a gene. The CDR3 loop reads CASSYGGGKTLDEQYF. The CDR3 region has the DNA TGTGCCAGCAGTTACGGCGGGGGGAAAACGCTCGACGAGCAGTACTTC.

A few counts support this clone. V gene TRBV18 combines with J gene TRBJ1-5, with D unclear. Between the trimmed V and J ends, which lost 2 bases and 3 bases, there was a span of 8 bases. The CDR3 consists of 14 residues. Germline V lookup: CDR1 KGHSH, CDR2 LQKENI. The CDR3 loop reads CASSPSAYNQPQHF. For the CDR3, the DNA is TGTGCCAGCTCACCATCAGCCTACAATCAGCCCCAGCATTTT.

V is TRBV18 and J is TRBJ2-1; 9 positions agree with TRBD1. There are 14 residues in the CDR3. Trimming cost V 3 bases and J 5 bases; bases outside gene matches: 2. Germline V gene data show CDR1 as KGHSH and CDR2 as LQKENI. The CDR3 nucleotides are TGTGCCAGCTCACCGGACAGGGGAAACAATGAGCAGTTCTTC. Protein product: CASSPDRGNNEQFF.

The chain couples TRBV27 to TRBJ1-4; D uncertain. Deletions cut 1 base from V and 4 bases from J, with 7 bases between. Germline values: CDR1 MNHEY, CDR2 SMNVEV (reference sequence). CDR3 length: 14 amino acids. Here the CDR3 reads CASSLLGDNEKLFF. The DNA for the CDR3 is TGTGCCAGCAGTTTATTAGGCGATAATGAAAAACTGTTTTTT.